The 2 T cell receptor beta chains reported below all come from one sample, sequenced in a study of OX40 agonist ivuxolimab in advanced cancers. Libraries were prepared by immunoSEQ multiplex PCR; TCRdb keeps only in-frame clonotypes and omits some of them. The sample has under 40,000 clones; about 92% are singletons. The sample consisted of CD4+ or CD8+ T cells sorted from blood, taken in a trial of the OX40 agonist ivuxolimab. The receptor source for this set is an adult with an advanced solid tumor such as melanoma, head and neck, liver or kidney cancer.

This chain joins TRBV5-1 and TRBJ2-1, with TRBD2 matching over 14 bases. CDR1 and CDR2 from the germline V gene are SGHRS and YFSETQ. J was trimmed by 10 bases and V by 4 bases; bases with no gene match: 7. The CDR3 has 15 residues. CDR3 bases: TGCGCCAGCAGCCCCGGGACTAGCGGGAGTGGGGAGCAGTTCTTC. Translated: CASSPGTSGSGEQFF.

V usage is TRBV9 and J usage is TRBJ2-1; D remains unclear. The CDR3 is 16 residues long. V was pared by 0 bases and J by 0 bases, with 10 bases between. Germline V lookup: CDR1 SGDLS, CDR2 YYNGEE. CDR3 bases: TGTGCCAGCAGCGTAGAGGACCTCCTCTCCTACAATGAGCAGTTCTTC. As protein: CASSVEDLLSYNEQFF.